This T cell receptor (beta chain) was documented in a study of blood T cell dynamics during melanoma immunotherapy. Study-level information: Standard first-line treatment here was pembrolizumab or nivolumab plus ipilimumab in metastatic melanoma. General observations from the study: PBMC repertoires of eventual disease-control patients split at W3 into clonality or diversity gains.

Documented time point: pre-treatment baseline. Samples come from before therapy and from week 3 after the first blockade cycle. Response was assessed by RECIST 1.1 at 12 weeks, except two rapid progressors. Assay: immunoSEQ multiplex PCR; the TCRdb copy retains only in-frame clones and omits some. The sample has 10,000 to 15,000 clones; approximately 88% are singletons. Germline lookup yields CDR1 SGHRS and CDR2 YFSETQ. V was pared by 1 base and J by 0 bases, with 10 bases between. The CDR3 is 15 residues long. Notes on this clone: Its antigen is as yet unknown.

This chain joins TRBV5-1 and TRBJ2-5, with D maybe TRBD2 (5 bases). The sample consisted of blood, taken from a patient treated with checkpoint blockade. The receptor was derived from a human donor with melanoma. CDR3 protein: CASSLILGDQETQYF. The DNA of the CDR3 is TGCGCCAGCAGCTTGATTTTGGGAGACCAAGAGACCCAGTACTTC.